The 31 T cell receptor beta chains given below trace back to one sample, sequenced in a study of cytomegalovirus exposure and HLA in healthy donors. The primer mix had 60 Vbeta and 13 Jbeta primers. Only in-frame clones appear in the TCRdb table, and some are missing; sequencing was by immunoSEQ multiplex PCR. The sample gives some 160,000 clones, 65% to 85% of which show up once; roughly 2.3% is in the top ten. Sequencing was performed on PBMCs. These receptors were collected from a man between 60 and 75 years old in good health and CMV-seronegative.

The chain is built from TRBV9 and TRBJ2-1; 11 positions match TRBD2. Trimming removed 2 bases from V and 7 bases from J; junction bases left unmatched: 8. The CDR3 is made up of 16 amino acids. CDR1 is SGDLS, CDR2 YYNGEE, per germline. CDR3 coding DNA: TGTGCCAGCAGCGTTGGGACTAGCGGACTACAAAATGAGCAGTTCTTC. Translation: CASSVGTSGLQNEQFF.

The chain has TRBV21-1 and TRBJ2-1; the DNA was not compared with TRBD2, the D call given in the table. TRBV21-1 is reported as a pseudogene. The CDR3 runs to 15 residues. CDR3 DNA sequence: TGTGCCAGCAGCTATCCCGGGATCCATTACAATGAGCAGTTCTTC. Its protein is CASSYPGIHYNEQFF.

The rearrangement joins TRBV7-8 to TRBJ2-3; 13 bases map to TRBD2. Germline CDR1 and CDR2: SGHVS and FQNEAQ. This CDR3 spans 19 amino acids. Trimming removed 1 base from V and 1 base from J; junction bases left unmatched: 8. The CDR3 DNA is TGTGCCAGCAGCTTAGGGACTAGCGGGAGATGGTGGGGCACAGATACGCAGTATTTT. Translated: CASSLGTSGRWWGTDTQYF.

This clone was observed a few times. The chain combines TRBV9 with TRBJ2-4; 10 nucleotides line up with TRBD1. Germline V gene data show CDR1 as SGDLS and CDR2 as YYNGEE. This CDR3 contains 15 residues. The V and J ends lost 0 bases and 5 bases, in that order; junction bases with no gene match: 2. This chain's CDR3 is CASSVDGQGENIQYF. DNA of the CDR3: TGTGCCAGCAGCGTAGACGGACAGGGGGAAAACATTCAGTACTTC.

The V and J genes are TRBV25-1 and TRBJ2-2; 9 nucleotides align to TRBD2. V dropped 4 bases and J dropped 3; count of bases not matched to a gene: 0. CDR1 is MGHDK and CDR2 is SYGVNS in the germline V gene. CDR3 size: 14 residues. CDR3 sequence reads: CASSGTSDTGELFF. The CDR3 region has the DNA TGTGCCAGCAGTGGGACTAGCGACACCGGGGAGCTGTTTTTT.

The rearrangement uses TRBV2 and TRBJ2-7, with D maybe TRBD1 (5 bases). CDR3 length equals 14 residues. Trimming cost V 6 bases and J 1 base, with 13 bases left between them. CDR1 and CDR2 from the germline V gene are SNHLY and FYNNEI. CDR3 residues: CASRDTRFSYEQYF. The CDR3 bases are TGTGCCAGCAGGGACACCCGTTTTTCCTACGAGCAGTACTTC.

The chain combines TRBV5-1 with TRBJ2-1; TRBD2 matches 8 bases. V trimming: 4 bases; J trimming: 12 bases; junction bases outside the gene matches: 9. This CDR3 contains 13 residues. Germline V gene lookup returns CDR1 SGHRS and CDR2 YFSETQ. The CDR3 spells CASSPTSGDWQFF. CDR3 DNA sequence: TGCGCCAGCAGCCCCACTAGCGGCGATTGGCAGTTCTTC.

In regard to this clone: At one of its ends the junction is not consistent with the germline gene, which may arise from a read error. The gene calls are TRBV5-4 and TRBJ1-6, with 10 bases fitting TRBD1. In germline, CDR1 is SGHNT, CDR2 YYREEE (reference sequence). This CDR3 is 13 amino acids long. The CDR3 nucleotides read TGTGCCAGCAGCGACCGTGGGGGACAGGGGATTAACTTT. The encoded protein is CASSDRGGQGINF.

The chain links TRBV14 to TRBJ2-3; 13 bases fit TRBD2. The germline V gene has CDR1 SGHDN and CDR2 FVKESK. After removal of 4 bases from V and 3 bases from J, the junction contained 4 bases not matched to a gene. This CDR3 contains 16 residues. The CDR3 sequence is CASSRRTSGGTDTQYF. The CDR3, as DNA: TGTGCCAGCAGCCGACGGACTAGCGGGGGAACAGATACGCAGTATTTT. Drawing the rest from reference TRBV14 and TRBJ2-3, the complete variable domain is EAGVTQFPSHSVIEKGQTVTLRCDPISGHDNLYWYRRVMGKEIKFLLHFVKESKQDESGMPNNRFLAERTGGTYSTLKVQPAELEDSGVYFCASSRRTSGGTDTQYFGPGTRLTVL.

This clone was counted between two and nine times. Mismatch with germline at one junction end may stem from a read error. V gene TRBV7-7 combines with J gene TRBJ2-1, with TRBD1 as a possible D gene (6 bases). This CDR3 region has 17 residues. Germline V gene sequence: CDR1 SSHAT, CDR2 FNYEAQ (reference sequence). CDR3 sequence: CASSSVGGVVSYNEQFF. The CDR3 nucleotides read TGTGCTAGCAGCTCCGTTGGGGGCGTTGTTTCCTACAATGAGCAGTTCTTC. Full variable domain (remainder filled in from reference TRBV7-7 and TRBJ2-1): GAGVSQSPRYKVTKRGQDVTLRCDPISSHATLYWYQQALGQGPEFLTYFNYEAQPDKSGLPSDRFSAERPEGSISTLTIQRTEQRDSAMYRCASSSVGGVVSYNEQFFGPGTRLTVL.

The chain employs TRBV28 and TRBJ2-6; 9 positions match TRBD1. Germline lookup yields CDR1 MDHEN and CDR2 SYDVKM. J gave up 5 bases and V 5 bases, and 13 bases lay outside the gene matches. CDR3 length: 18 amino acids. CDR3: CASSGTGPDFSWANVLTF. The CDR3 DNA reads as TGTGCCAGCAGTGGGACAGGGCCCGATTTTAGCTGGGCCAACGTCCTGACTTTC.

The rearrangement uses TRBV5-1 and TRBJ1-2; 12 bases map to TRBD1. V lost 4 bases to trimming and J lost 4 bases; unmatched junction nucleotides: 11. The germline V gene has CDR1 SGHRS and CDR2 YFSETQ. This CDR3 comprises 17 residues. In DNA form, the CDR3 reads TGCGCCAGCAGCAATCCGGGACAGGGGGCTAGTGGCTATGGCTACACCTTC. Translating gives CASSNPGQGASGYGYTF.

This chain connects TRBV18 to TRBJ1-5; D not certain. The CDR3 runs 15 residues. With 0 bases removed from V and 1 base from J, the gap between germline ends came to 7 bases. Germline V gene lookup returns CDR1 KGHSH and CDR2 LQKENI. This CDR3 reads CASSPPTGSNQPQHF. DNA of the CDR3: TGTGCCAGCTCACCACCGACGGGGAGCAATCAGCCCCAGCATTTT.

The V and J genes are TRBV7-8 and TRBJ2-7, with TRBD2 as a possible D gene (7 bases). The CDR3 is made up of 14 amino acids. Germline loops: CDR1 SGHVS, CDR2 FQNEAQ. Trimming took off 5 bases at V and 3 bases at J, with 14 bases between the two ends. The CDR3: CASSDPGGGYEQYF. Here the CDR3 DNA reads TGTGCCAGCAGCGATCCGGGGGGCGGCTACGAGCAGTACTTC.

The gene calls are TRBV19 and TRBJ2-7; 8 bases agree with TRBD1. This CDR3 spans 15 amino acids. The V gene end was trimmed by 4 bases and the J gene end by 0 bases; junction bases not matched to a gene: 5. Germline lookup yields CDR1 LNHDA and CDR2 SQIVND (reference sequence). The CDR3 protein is CASSRDRGSSYEQYF. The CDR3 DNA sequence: TGTGCCAGTAGTAGAGACAGGGGCAGCTCCTACGAGCAGTACTTC.

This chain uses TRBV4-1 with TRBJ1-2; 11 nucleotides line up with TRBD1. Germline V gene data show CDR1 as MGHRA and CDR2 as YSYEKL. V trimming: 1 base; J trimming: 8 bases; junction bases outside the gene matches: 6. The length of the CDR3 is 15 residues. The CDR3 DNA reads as TGCGCCAGCAGCCAAGCGGGGACAGGGGGTGGAGGCTACACCTTC. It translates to CASSQAGTGGGGYTF.

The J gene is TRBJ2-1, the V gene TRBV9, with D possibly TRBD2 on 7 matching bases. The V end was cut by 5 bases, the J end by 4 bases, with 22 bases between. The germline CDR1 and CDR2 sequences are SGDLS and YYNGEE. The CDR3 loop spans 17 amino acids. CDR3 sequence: CASSERGASGIYNEQFF. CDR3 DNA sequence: TGTGCCAGCAGTGAAAGGGGGGCTAGCGGAATATACAATGAGCAGTTCTTC. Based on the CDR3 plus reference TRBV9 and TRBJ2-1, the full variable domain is DSGVTQTPKHLITATGQRVTLRCSPRSGDLSVYWYQQSLDQGLQFLIQYYNGEERAKGNILERFSAQQFPDLHSELNLSSLELGDSALYFCASSERGASGIYNEQFFGPGTRLTVL.

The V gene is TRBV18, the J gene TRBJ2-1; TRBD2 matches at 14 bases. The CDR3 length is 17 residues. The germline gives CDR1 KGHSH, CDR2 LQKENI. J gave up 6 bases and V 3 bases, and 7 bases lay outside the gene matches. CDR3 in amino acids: CASSPPGLAGVGNEQFF. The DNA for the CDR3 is TGTGCCAGCTCACCTCCGGGACTAGCGGGAGTGGGCAATGAGCAGTTCTTC.

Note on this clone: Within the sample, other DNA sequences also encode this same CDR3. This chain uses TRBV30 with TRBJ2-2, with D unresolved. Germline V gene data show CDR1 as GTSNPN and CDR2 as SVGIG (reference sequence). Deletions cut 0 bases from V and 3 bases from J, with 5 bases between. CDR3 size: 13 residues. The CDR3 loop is CAWSVRDTGELFF. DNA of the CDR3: TGTGCCTGGAGTGTAAGAGACACCGGGGAGCTGTTTTTT.

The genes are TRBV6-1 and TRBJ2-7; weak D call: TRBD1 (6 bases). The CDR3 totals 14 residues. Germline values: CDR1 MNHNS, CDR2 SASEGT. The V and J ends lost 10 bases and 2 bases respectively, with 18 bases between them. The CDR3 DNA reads TGTGCCATACTCCAGGGGCGTATCGCCTACGAGCAGTACTTC. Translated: CAILQGRIAYEQYF.

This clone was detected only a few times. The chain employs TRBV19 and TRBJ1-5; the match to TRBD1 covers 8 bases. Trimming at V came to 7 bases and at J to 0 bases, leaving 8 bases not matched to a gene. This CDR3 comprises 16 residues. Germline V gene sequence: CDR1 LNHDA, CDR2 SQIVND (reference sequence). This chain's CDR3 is CASNTDRELSNQPQHF. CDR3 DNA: TGTGCCAGTAACACGGACAGGGAACTTAGCAATCAGCCCCAGCATTTT.

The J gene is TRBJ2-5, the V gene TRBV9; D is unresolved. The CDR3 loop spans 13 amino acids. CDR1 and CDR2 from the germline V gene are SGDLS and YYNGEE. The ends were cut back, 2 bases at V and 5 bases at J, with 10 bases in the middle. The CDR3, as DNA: TGTGCCAGCAGCGTGGGTCTCGGGGAGACCCAGTACTTC. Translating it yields CASSVGLGETQYF.

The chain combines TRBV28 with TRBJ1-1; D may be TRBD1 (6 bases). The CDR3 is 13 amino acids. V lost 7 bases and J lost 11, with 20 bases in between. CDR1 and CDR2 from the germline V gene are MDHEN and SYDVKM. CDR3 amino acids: CASKRNREEYAFF. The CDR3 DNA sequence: TGTGCCAGCAAACGCAACAGGGAAGAGTATGCTTTCTTT.

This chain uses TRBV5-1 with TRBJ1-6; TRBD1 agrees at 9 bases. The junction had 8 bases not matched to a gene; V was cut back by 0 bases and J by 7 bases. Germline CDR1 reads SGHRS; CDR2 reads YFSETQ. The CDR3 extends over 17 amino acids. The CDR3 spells CASSLDIVGTGNSPLHF. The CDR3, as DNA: TGCGCCAGCAGCTTGGATATCGTAGGGACAGGGAATTCACCCCTCCACTTT.

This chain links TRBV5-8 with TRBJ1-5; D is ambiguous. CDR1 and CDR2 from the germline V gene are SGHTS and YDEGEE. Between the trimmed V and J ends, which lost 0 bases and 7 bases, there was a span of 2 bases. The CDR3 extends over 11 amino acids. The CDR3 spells CASSLVQPQHF. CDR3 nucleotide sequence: TGTGCCAGCAGCTTGGTACAGCCCCAGCATTTT.

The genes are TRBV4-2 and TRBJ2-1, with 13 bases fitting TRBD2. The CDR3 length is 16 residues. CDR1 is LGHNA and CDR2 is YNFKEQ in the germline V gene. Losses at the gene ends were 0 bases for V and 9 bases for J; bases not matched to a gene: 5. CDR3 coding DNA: TGTGCCAGCAGCCAAGAAGAGACTAGCGGGGGGCGTGAGCAGTTCTTC. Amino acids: CASSQEETSGGREQFF.

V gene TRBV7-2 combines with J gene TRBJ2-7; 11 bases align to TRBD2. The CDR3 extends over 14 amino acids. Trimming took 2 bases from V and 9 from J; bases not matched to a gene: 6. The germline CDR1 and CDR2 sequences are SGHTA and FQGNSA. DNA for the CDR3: TGTGCCAGCAGCTTATTGACTAGCGGGGAGACGCAGTACTTC. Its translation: CASSLLTSGETQYF.

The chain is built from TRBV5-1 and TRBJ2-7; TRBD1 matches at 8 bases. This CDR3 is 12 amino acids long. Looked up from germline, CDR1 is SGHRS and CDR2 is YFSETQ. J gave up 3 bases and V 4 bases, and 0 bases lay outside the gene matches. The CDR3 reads CASSGQGYEQYF. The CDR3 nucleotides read TGCGCCAGCAGCGGACAGGGCTACGAGCAGTACTTC.

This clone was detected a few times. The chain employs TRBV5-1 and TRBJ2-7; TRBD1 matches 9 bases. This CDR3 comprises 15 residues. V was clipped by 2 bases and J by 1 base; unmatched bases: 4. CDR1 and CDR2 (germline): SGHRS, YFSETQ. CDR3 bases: TGCGCCAGCAGCTTACCGGGACAGGGATCCTACGAGCAGTACTTC. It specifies CASSLPGQGSYEQYF.

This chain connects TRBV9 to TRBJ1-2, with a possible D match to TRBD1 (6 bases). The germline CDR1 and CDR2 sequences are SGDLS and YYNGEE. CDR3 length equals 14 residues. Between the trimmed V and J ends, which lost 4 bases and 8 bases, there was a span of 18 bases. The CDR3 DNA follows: TGTGCCAGCAGCTCTCGAGGGGGACGCGGCGGCTACACCTTC. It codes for CASSSRGGRGGYTF.

CDR3 coding DNA: TGCAGCGTCCACCTGCCCGATCTGGGGGGTTCGGAGGCTTTCTTT. Amino acid sequence: CSVHLPDLGGSEAFF. This sequence joins TRBV29-1 and TRBJ1-1; the D gene is possibly TRBD1 (5 bases). The CDR3 consists of 15 residues. Trimming removed 6 bases from V and 11 bases from J, with 28 bases in between. The germline V gene has CDR1 SQVTM and CDR2 ANQGSEA.